Here is one T cell receptor beta chain with its context. The antigen is not known. This sample was taken from a study of T cells in lung cancer brain metastases. Findings of the study overall: Fragmented FFPE DNA may have left the infiltrating repertoire incompletely captured.

Resection was for synchronous oligometastatic disease or a late solitary brain metastasis recurrence. Guided by marked H&E slides, tumor areas were macrodissected from about 5 unstained, deparaffinized approximately 10 um sections. Each sample used 2.24–4.92 ug genomic DNA, matched between paired samples. Measured with immunoSEQ multiplex PCR; TCRdb has only the in-frame clones, and not every one. The table shows several thousand clones, with more than 75% occurring only once. This receptor was obtained from a woman between 45 and 65 years old with non-small cell lung cancer that had spread to the brain. The sequenced sample was tumor tissue from a brain metastasis.

CDR3 nucleotides: TGTGCCAGTAGTGGACTAGCGGGAGGGAGGAATGAGCAGTTCTTC. It specifies CASSGLAGGRNEQFF. The chain combines TRBV19 with TRBJ2-1; TRBD2 matches at 15 bases. The CDR3 length is 15 residues. Trimming cost V 5 bases and J 7 bases; bases outside gene matches: 3. CDR1 is LNHDA and CDR2 is SQIVND in the germline V gene (reference sequence).